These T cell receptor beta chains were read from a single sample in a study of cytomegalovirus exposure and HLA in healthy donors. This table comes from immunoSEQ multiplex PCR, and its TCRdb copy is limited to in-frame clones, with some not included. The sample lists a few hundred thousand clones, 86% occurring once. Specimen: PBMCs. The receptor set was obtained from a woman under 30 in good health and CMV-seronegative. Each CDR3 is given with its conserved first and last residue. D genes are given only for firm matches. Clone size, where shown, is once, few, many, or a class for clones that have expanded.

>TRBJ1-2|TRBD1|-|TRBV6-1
TGTGCCAGCAGTGACGGGACAGGGAACTATGGCTACACCTTC
CASSDGTGNYGYTF
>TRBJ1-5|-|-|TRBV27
TGTGCCAGCAGCCTCCCCGGTCAGCCCCAGCATTTT
CASSLPGQPQHF
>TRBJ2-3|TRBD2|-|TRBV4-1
TGCGCCAGCAGCCAACTGGGGGGGGGAAAAGCGGTAGGAACGCAGTATTTT
CASSQLGGGKAVGTQYF
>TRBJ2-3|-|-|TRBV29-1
TGCAGCGTCGCGCGACTAGTGAACGAGGGTACGCAGTATTTT
CSVARLVNEGTQYF
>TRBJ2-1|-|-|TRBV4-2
TGTGCCAGCAGCCAAGCAACTCCTACCCTTGAGCAGTTCTTC
CASSQATPTLEQFF
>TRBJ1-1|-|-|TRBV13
TGTGCCAGCAGCTTAGGGGGGCAGGGGTACACTGAAGCTTTCTTT
CASSLGGQGYTEAFF
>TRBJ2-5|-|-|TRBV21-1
TGTGCCAGTCGTTACCTGACTGTTACTCCGCAAGAGACCCAGTACTTC
CASRYLTVTPQETQYF
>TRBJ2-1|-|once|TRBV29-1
TGCAGCGTTGACCAGGACAGCAATGAGCAGTTCTTC
CSVDQDSNEQFF
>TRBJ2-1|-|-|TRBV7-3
TGTGCCAGCAGCCCCGGGGAGGGGGGGATCTCCTACAATGAGCAGTTCTTC
CASSPGEGGISYNEQFF
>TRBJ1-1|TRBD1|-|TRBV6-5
TGTGCCAGCAGTTACTCTACAGGGGGCACTGAAGCTTTCTTT
CASSYSTGGTEAFF
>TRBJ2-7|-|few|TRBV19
TGTGCCAGGGCAATTTCTCCCTACGAGCAGTACTTC
CARAISPYEQYF
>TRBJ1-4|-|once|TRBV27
TGTGCCAGCAGTAGAGGCAGGAGGGCTGAAAAACTGTTTTTT
CASSRGRRAEKLFF
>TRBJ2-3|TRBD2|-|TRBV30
TGTGCCTGGAGTGTTCTTAGCGGGACCGATACGCAGTATTTT
CAWSVLSGTDTQYF
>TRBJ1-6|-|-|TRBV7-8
TGTGCCAGCAGCTTAATTTCCGGGGGACCCCTCCACTTT
CASSLISGGPLHF
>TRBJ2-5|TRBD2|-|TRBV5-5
TGTGCCAGCAGCCGAGCGGGGTCGGAGACCCAGTACTTC
CASSRAGSETQYF
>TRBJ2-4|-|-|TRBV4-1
TGCGCCAGCAGCCACCTGGGCCTGGCTCCCAACATTCAGTACTTC
CASSHLGLAPNIQYF
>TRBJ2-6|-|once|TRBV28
TGTGCCAGCAGTAGGGGGGAGGGATCCTCTGGGGCCAACGTCCTGACTTTC
CASSRGEGSSGANVLTF
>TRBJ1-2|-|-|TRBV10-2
TGCGCCAGCAGCCCCACCTCCACAGGGAACTATGGCTACACCTTC
CASSPTSTGNYGYTF
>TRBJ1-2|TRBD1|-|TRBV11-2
TGTGCCAGCAGCTCCGGGACAGGACATTATGGCTACACCTTC
CASSSGTGHYGYTF
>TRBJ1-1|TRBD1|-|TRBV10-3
TGTGCCATCAGTGGGACAGGGAACACTGAAGCTTTCTTT
CAISGTGNTEAFF
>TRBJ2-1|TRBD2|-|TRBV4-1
TGCGCCAGCAGCCAAGATCACTCGCTAGCGGGGGCCCTTTTCCACAATGAGCAGTTCTTC
CASSQDHSLAGALFHNEQFF
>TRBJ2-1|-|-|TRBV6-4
TGTGCCAGCAGTGTAGGAGGGTCCTACAATGAGCAGTTCTTC
CASSVGGSYNEQFF
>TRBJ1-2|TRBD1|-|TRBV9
TGTGCCAGCAGCGAACGGACAGGGCTTTATGGCTACACCTTC
CASSERTGLYGYTF
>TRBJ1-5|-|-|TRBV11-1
TGTGCCAGCAGCTTAGGGGCGGGACCCAATCAGCCCCAGCATTTT
CASSLGAGPNQPQHF
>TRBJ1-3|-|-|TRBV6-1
TGTGCCAGCAGTGAAGCGAGGGTCCGCTCTGGAAACACCATATATTTT
CASSEARVRSGNTIYF